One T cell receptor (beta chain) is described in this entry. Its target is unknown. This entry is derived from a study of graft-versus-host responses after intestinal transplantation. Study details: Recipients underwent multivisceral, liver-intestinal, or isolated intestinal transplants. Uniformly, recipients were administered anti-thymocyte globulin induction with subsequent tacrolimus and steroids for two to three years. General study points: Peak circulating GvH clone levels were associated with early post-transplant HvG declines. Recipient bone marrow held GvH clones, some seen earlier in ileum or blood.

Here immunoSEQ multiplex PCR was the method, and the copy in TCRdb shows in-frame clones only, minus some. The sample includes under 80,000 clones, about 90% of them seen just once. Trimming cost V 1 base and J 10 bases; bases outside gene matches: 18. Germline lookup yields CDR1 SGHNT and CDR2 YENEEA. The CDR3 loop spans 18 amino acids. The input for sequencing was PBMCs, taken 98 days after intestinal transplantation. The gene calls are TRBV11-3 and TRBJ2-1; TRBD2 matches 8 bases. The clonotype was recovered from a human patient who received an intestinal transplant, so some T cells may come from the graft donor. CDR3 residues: CASSLAGGSGGSGGEQFF. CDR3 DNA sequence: TGTGCCAGCAGCTTAGCCGGAGGCAGTGGCGGGTCGGGGGGGGAGCAGTTCTTC.